These 22 T cell receptor beta chains share one sample of origin, sequenced in a study of blood T cells in healthy people across ages. Alongside a J-beta primer mix, a sample-barcoded 5' primer served in a second PCR lasting about 7 to 11 cycles. TCRdb redid the calling of the 5' RACE reads with MiXCR, one entry per CDR3 protein. The sample lists 800,000 to 1,000,000 distinct CDR3 sequences; 48% were seen once. Specimen: blood. The source is a young man in good health.

On this clonotype: The junction shows a germline mismatch at one end, possibly a read error. The gene calls are TRBV10-3 and TRBJ2-1; D gene ambiguous. Germline values: CDR1 ENHRY, CDR2 SYGVKD. The CDR3 runs to 12 residues. The CDR3 DNA reads TGTGCCATCAGTAAGTCTGGCAATGAGCAGTTCTTC. Its protein product is CAISKSGNEQFF.

This clonotype has a count of ten or more. This chain links TRBV28 with TRBJ2-7; D gene ambiguous. CDR3 size: 12 residues. V lost 3 bases and J lost 7, with 10 bases in between. Germline V gene lookup returns CDR1 MDHEN and CDR2 SYDVKM. CDR3 sequence reads: CASSLRGREQYF. The CDR3 DNA reads TGTGCCAGCAGTTTGAGAGGCAGGGAGCAGTACTTC.

The genes are TRBV27 and TRBJ1-5; TRBD1 agrees at 10 bases. CDR3 length equals 16 residues. The V segment lost 4 bases and the J segment 4 bases; nucleotides outside the gene matches: 7. The germline V gene has CDR1 MNHEY and CDR2 SMNVEV (reference sequence). The CDR3 region has the DNA TGTGCCAGCAGTTCTTTATTGGGACAGGGGAATCAGCCCCAGCATTTT. It is translated as CASSSLLGQGNQPQHF.

V is TRBV5-1 and J is TRBJ2-1; the match to TRBD2 covers 13 bases. The length of the CDR3 is 18 residues. V was pared by 4 bases and J by 0 bases, with 7 bases of the junction left unmatched. The germline gives CDR1 SGHRS, CDR2 YFSETQ. In DNA form, the CDR3 reads TGCGCCAGCAGCGGGGGACTAGCGGGGAGCTCCTCCTACAATGAGCAGTTCTTC. This gives the protein CASSGGLAGSSSYNEQFF.

This clonotype was found once. This sequence joins TRBV3-1 and TRBJ2-1; D may be TRBD2 (7 bases). CDR1 LGHDT and CDR2 YNNKEL come from the germline V gene (reference sequence). Trimming took off 8 bases at V and 6 bases at J, with 14 bases between the two ends. The CDR3 is made up of 13 amino acids. The CDR3 region is CASSDGGANEQFF. The CDR3 nucleotides read TGTGCCAGCTCAGATGGGGGGGCCAATGAGCAGTTCTTC.

V usage is TRBV6-6 and J usage is TRBJ1-2, with a possible D match to TRBD1 (5 bases). V lost 6 bases to trimming and J lost 2 bases, with 13 bases between them. CDR1 MNHNY and CDR2 SVGAGI come from the germline V gene (reference sequence). The CDR3 runs 14 residues. The CDR3 sequence is CASRAGQSNYGYTF. CDR3 in DNA: TGTGCCAGCAGGGCAGGACAAAGCAACTATGGCTACACCTTC.

Concerning this clonotype: One base away lies a much larger clone, so this may be a sequencing read error. CDR3 residues: CASSQAAVTYEQYF. The CDR3, as DNA: TGTGCCAGCAGCCAAGCTGCGGTTACCTACGAGCAGTACTTC. The rearrangement joins TRBV4-2 to TRBJ2-4; no definite D call. The end of the DNA is better explained by TRBJ2-7, so the J call may be wrong. Germline V gene sequence: CDR1 LGHNA, CDR2 YNFKEQ. The CDR3 is made up of 14 amino acids.

The chain recombines TRBV7-8 with TRBJ2-3; maybe TRBD2 (7 bases). The CDR3 is 15 amino acids. The V end was cut by 7 bases, the J end by 6 bases, with 20 bases between. Looked up from germline, CDR1 is SGHVS and CDR2 is FQNEAQ. CDR3 protein: CASIMTGRGGDTQYF. In DNA, the CDR3 is TGTGCCAGCATCATGACGGGCAGGGGAGGGGATACGCAGTATTTT. The variable domain in full, with the rest retrieved from reference TRBV7-8 and TRBJ2-3, is GAGVSQSPRYKVAKRGQDVALRCDPISGHVSLFWYQQALGQGPEFLTYFQNEAQLDKSGLPSDRFFAERPEGSVSTLKIQRTQQEDSAVYLCASIMTGRGGDTQYFGPGTRLTVL.

This clonotype was counted at least ten times. The J gene is TRBJ2-3, the V gene TRBV5-1; 7 bases are a match to TRBD2. The CDR3 loop spans 15 amino acids. The V and J ends lost 3 bases and 3 bases, in that order; junction bases with no gene match: 7. Germline assignment: CDR1 SGHRS and CDR2 YFSETQ. The CDR3 coding sequence is TGCGCCAGCAGCTCTACGACTAGCCGGACAGATACGCAGTATTTT. This sequence encodes CASSSTTSRTDTQYF.

The rearrangement links TRBV20-1 to TRBJ1-1; D possibly corresponds to TRBD1 (6 bases). This CDR3 has 14 amino acids. Trimming left V 6 bases short and J 3 bases short, with 17 bases between. Germline values: CDR1 DFQATT, CDR2 SNEGSKA (reference sequence). CDR3 in amino acids: CSAARGIWDTEAFF. The CDR3 DNA reads as TGCAGTGCGGCTAGGGGGATTTGGGACACTGAAGCTTTCTTT.

The chain is built from TRBV5-6 and TRBJ1-1; D is perhaps TRBD1 (5 bases). The CDR3 contains 13 residues. Germline V gene data show CDR1 as SGHDT and CDR2 as YYEEEE. Trimming took 7 bases from V and 8 from J, leaving 18 bases between them. Written as DNA, the CDR3 is TGTGCCAGCGGACTCAGGGCGCTCCCCGAAGCTTTCTTT. It yields the protein CASGLRALPEAFF.

The count of this clonotype is one. A read error is possible here, since a much larger clone lies one base away. The genes are TRBV29-1 and TRBJ1-5; D may correspond to TRBD1 or TRBD2 (5 bases each). The J call is uncertain, as TRBJ2-3 better fits the DNA end. The CDR3 extends over 13 amino acids. Germline V lookup: CDR1 SQVTM, CDR2 ANQGSEA. The CDR3 reads CSVDEGNNQPQYF. As DNA, the CDR3 is TGCAGCGTTGACGAGGGGAACAATCAGCCCCAGTATTTT.

The chain employs TRBV20-1 and TRBJ1-5; D is unclear. The V gene's germline CDR1 is DFQATT and CDR2 SNEGSKA (reference sequence). CDR3 length equals 17 residues. V lost 5 bases and J 1 base, leaving 21 bases between the germline ends. The CDR3 DNA follows: TGCAGTGCTCGACGAACCACCGGGATTGAAAGCAATCAGCCCCAGCATTTT. It codes for CSARRTTGIESNQPQHF.

The chain employs TRBV28 and TRBJ1-5, with D uncertain. Germline CDR1 reads MDHEN; CDR2 reads SYDVKM. The ends were cut back, 3 bases at V and 0 bases at J, with 12 bases in the middle. This CDR3 is 16 amino acids long. Written as DNA, the CDR3 is TGTGCCAGCAGTTTGGAGGGTCTTTATAGCAATCAGCCCCAGCATTTT. This gives the protein CASSLEGLYSNQPQHF. Based on the CDR3 plus reference TRBV28 and TRBJ1-5, the full variable domain is DVKVTQSSRYLVKRTGEKVFLECVQDMDHENMFWYRQDPGLGLRLIYFSYDVKMKEKGDIPEGYSVSREKKERFSLILESASTNQTSMYLCASSLEGLYSNQPQHFGDGTRLSIL.

CDR3 protein: CSVPVGAGGPSSYNEQFF. The CDR3 DNA follows: TGCAGCGTCCCCGTCGGAGCGGGGGGCCCTAGCTCCTACAATGAGCAGTTCTTC. This chain uses TRBV29-1 with TRBJ2-1; TRBD2 aligns across 9 bases. This CDR3 contains 18 residues. The germline V gene encodes CDR1 SQVTM and CDR2 ANQGSEA. After removal of 6 bases from V and 0 bases from J, the junction contained 15 bases not matched to a gene.

For this clonotype: Sequence at one end of the junction differs from germline and may be a read error. V is TRBV4-1 and J is TRBJ2-7, with TRBD1 matching 7 bases. The germline V gene has CDR1 MGHRA and CDR2 YSYEKL. The CDR3 spans 14 residues. As DNA, the CDR3 is TGCGCCTGCAGCCAAGAGGGACAGCACTACGAGCAGTACTTC. It yields the protein CACSQEGQHYEQYF.

This clonotype was seen a handful of times. The gene calls are TRBV27 and TRBJ1-4, with 7 bases identical to TRBD1. The V and J ends lost 5 bases and 5 bases, in that order; junction bases with no gene match: 5. Germline CDR1 is MNHEY and CDR2 is SMNVEV (reference sequence). The CDR3 runs 14 residues. CDR3 coding DNA: TGTGCCAGCAGTCGACAGGGCACAAATGAAAAACTGTTTTTT. This gives the protein CASSRQGTNEKLFF.

J is TRBJ2-3 and V is TRBV7-2; D gene unclear. V lost 5 bases and J 2 bases, leaving 11 bases between the germline ends. CDR1 SGHTA and CDR2 FQGNSA come from the germline V gene. The CDR3 sequence is 14 residues long. The CDR3 DNA is TGTGCCAGCAGCAGTTACACCATCACAGATACGCAGTATTTT. This codes for CASSSYTITDTQYF.

CDR3 residues: CASSLGTGRFYEQYF. The CDR3 coding sequence is TGTGCCAGCAGCCTCGGGACAGGGAGATTCTACGAGCAGTACTTC. The J gene is TRBJ2-7, the V gene TRBV5-6; TRBD1 matches 9 bases. CDR1 and CDR2 from the germline V gene are SGHDT and YYEEEE. CDR3 length: 15 amino acids. V dropped 4 bases and J dropped 3; count of bases not matched to a gene: 8.

This clonotype has at least ten counts. V is TRBV20-1 and J is TRBJ1-2, with no clear D. This CDR3 has 10 amino acids. V gave up 7 bases and J gave up 8 bases, with 11 bases separating them. Looked up from germline, CDR1 is DFQATT and CDR2 is SNEGSKA (reference sequence). The DNA of the CDR3 is TGCAGTGTTAAGACGGGAGGCTACACCTTC. Translating gives CSVKTGGYTF.

The genes are TRBV19 and TRBJ2-7; D is possibly TRBD1 (6 bases). The CDR3 runs 14 residues. V was cut by 5 bases and J by 2 bases, with 13 bases left in between. The V gene's germline CDR1 is LNHDA and CDR2 SQIVND (reference sequence). The CDR3 reads CASSPGTSAYEQYF. In nucleotides, the CDR3 is TGTGCCAGTAGTCCCGGGACATCGGCCTACGAGCAGTACTTC.

The chain is built from TRBV20-1 and TRBJ2-7, with 7 bases fitting TRBD1. Germline V gives CDR1 DFQATT, CDR2 SNEGSKA (reference sequence). The CDR3 runs to 13 residues. V lost 5 bases, J lost 1 base, and 5 bases stayed unmatched. The DNA of the CDR3 is TGCAGTGCTGAGGGGGCCGGTTCCTACGAGCAGTACTTC. Translated: CSAEGAGSYEQYF.